This T cell receptor (beta chain) was obtained from a study of blood T cell repertoires in COVID-19. Study information: The study drew acute and convalescent COVID-19 samples from the United States, Italy and Spain. PBMCs, B-cell-depleted T cells, or T cells were the source of the cDNA or gDNA that made up the material.

The V gene lost 6 bases and the J gene lost 8 bases, with 16 bases spanning the gap. The CDR3 has 13 residues. Germline-derived CDR1 and CDR2 are MDHEN and SYDVKM. Per the authors' pipeline: Amplifying reference gene primers gave estimates of nucleated cell counts. Here immunoSEQ multiplex PCR was the method, and the copy in TCRdb shows in-frame clones only, minus some. V and J calls and clone size follow that table, whereas D and trimming were derived from the DNA. The sample has about 13,000 clones; around 90% are singletons. Sequenced: peripheral blood. The chain has TRBV28 and TRBJ1-1; D perhaps matches TRBD1 (5 bases). The sequence was collected from a human donor with active COVID-19. The donor label of this sample is uncertain. In nucleotides, the CDR3 is TGTGCCAGCAGCTCAGGGTGGGCTTACGAAGCTTTCTTT. It codes for CASSSGWAYEAFF.